Presented here are 29 T cell receptor beta chains from one specimen sequenced in a study of blood T cell repertoires in COVID-19. Here immunoSEQ multiplex PCR was the method, and the copy in TCRdb shows in-frame clones only, minus some. Found here are fewer than 110,000 clones, 85% to 95% of them singletons; the top ten hold around 5.8%. Sequencing input: peripheral blood. These receptors were obtained from a man aged 50-60 years with active COVID-19.

The chain uses TRBV6-5 and TRBJ2-1; 13 bases are shared with TRBD2. The V gene end was trimmed by 5 bases and the J gene end by 9 bases; junction bases not matched to a gene: 7. CDR1 and CDR2 from the germline V gene are MNHEY and SVGAGI. CDR3 length: 15 residues. Here the CDR3 reads CASSPVGLAGPEQFF. DNA of the CDR3: TGTGCCAGCAGTCCGGTGGGACTAGCGGGACCTGAGCAGTTCTTC.

V is TRBV10-2 and J is TRBJ1-3; D is undetermined. Germline V gene lookup returns CDR1 WSHSY and CDR2 SAAADI. V shed 3 bases and J shed 4 bases, with 4 bases lying between them. There are 12 residues in the CDR3. CDR3 sequence: CASSESGNTIYF. Here the CDR3 DNA reads TGCGCCAGCAGTGAATCAGGAAACACCATATATTTT.

This clone appeared once. The chain links TRBV27 to TRBJ1-5, with TRBD1 as a possible D gene (6 bases). Trimming stripped 4 bases from V and 3 bases from J, with 10 bases between. The CDR3 covers 14 residues. The germline CDR1 and CDR2 sequences are MNHEY and SMNVEV (reference sequence). The CDR3 DNA reads TGTGCCAGCAGTTCCAGGGGCTTCAATCAGCCCCAGCATTTT. This encodes CASSSRGFNQPQHF.

The rearrangement links TRBV15 to TRBJ1-1; TRBD1 might be the D (6 bases). V lost 6 bases and J 7 bases, leaving 18 bases between the germline ends. The CDR3 covers 14 residues. Germline values: CDR1 LNHNV, CDR2 YYDKDF (reference sequence). The CDR3 coding sequence is TGTGCCACCAGGCCATATTCACGGACAGTTGAAGCTTTCTTT. Encoded protein: CATRPYSRTVEAFF.

The chain uses TRBV2 and TRBJ2-2; tentative D call: TRBD2 (6 bases). CDR3 length: 13 residues. Between the trimmed V and J ends, which lost 9 bases and 4 bases, there was a span of 12 bases. Germline values: CDR1 SNHLY, CDR2 FYNNEI. CDR3 in amino acids: CARGGAATGELFF. The CDR3 DNA is TGTGCCAGGGGGGGAGCGGCCACCGGGGAGCTGTTTTTT.

This rearrangement joins TRBV11-2 to TRBJ2-7; 7 positions match TRBD1. V dropped 5 bases and J dropped 0; count of bases not matched to a gene: 7. CDR3 length: 15 amino acids. Germline V gives CDR1 SGHAT, CDR2 FQNNGV. CDR3 nucleotides: TGTGCCAGCAGCCCAATGGGGACAGCCTCCTACGAGCAGTACTTC. Translated: CASSPMGTASYEQYF.

V usage is TRBV7-2 and J usage is TRBJ2-2, with 7 bases aligning to TRBD2. This CDR3 region has 15 residues. V was pared by 6 bases and J by 3 bases, with 7 bases of the junction left unmatched. The germline V gene encodes CDR1 SGHTA and CDR2 FQGNSA. DNA for the CDR3: TGTGCCAGCAGGCTTGGGAGGGAGTACACCGGGGAGCTGTTTTTT. Protein product: CASRLGREYTGELFF.

The chain couples TRBV5-1 to TRBJ2-1; 11 bases fit TRBD2. J gave up 13 bases and V 0 bases, and 3 bases lay outside the gene matches. This CDR3 has 13 amino acids. Germline V gives CDR1 SGHRS, CDR2 YFSETQ. CDR3 sequence: CASSLVLAGDQFF. The CDR3 DNA follows: TGCGCCAGCAGCTTGGTACTAGCGGGAGATCAGTTCTTC.

The chain combines TRBV27 with TRBJ1-4, with D possibly matching TRBD1 (5 bases). V was shortened by 7 bases and J by 6 bases, with 18 bases between the two germline ends. This CDR3 has 15 amino acids. Looked up from germline, CDR1 is MNHEY and CDR2 is SMNVEV (reference sequence). The CDR3 bases are TGTGCCAGCAAATCGGGCGAAGGGGCGGATGAAAAACTGTTTTTT. As protein: CASKSGEGADEKLFF.

The J gene is TRBJ2-3, the V gene TRBV5-1; 8 positions match TRBD1. J lost 10 bases, V lost 4 bases, and 17 bases had no gene match. The CDR3 consists of 16 residues. Germline lookup yields CDR1 SGHRS and CDR2 YFSETQ. CDR3 in DNA: TGCGCCAGCAGCCCTACAACAGGGGGTTTTGATTTCGCGCAGTATTTT. Its translation: CASSPTTGGFDFAQYF.

The chain carries TRBV7-3 and TRBJ2-2, with TRBD2 identical over 8 bases. The J segment lost 6 bases and the V segment lost 5 bases, leaving 5 bases of the junction unmatched. CDR1 and CDR2 (germline): SGHTA, FQGTGA. This CDR3 is built from 14 residues. The CDR3 DNA is TGTGCCAGCAGCCTCGGGGGGGTCGCCGGGGAGCTGTTTTTT. Translation: CASSLGGVAGELFF. Using reference TRBV7-3 and TRBJ2-2 for the parts outside the CDR3, the full variable domain is GAGVSQTPSNKVTEKGKYVELRCDPISGHTALYWYRQSLGQGPEFLIYFQGTGAADDSGLPNDRFFAVRPEGSVSTLKIQRTERGDSAVYLCASSLGGVAGELFFGEGSRLTVL.

V is TRBV19 and J is TRBJ1-4; D ambiguous. Trimming removed 3 bases at V and 2 bases at J, with 10 bases between. Germline V gives CDR1 LNHDA, CDR2 SQIVND (reference sequence). This CDR3 comprises 15 residues. CDR3 bases: TGTGCCAGTAGTATGGGAGGCTGGACTAATGAAAAACTGTTTTTT. As protein: CASSMGGWTNEKLFF.

The chain is built from TRBV23-1 and TRBJ2-5; TRBD1 might be the D (7 bases). TRBV23-1 is designated an ORF whose function remains uncertain. The CDR3 extends over 13 amino acids. V shed 7 bases and J shed 5 bases, with 14 bases lying between them. The chain's CDR3 is CASNSQGRETQYF. The CDR3 nucleotides are TGCGCCAGCAATTCACAGGGGAGGGAGACCCAGTACTTC.

The chain links TRBV30 to TRBJ1-4; D may be TRBD1 (6 bases). The CDR3 length is 15 residues. V lost 0 bases to trimming and J lost 7 bases, with 15 bases between them. Germline-derived CDR1 and CDR2 are GTSNPN and SVGIG (reference sequence). This CDR3 is CAWSVRDRWPEKLFF. As DNA, the CDR3 is TGTGCCTGGAGTGTCCGTGACAGGTGGCCTGAAAAACTGTTTTTT.

The chain employs TRBV6-5 and TRBJ2-1; 10 bases map to TRBD1. This CDR3 region has 15 residues. The V and J ends lost 6 bases and 7 bases, in that order; junction bases with no gene match: 9. From germline, CDR1 is MNHEY and CDR2 SVGAGI. CDR3 protein: CASSPDRGISNEQFF. The DNA of the CDR3 is TGTGCCAGCAGCCCGGACAGGGGGATCAGTAATGAGCAGTTCTTC.

The gene calls are TRBV5-4 and TRBJ2-5, with 7 bases matching TRBD1. This CDR3 is built from 13 residues. Trimming cost V 4 bases and J 2 bases; bases outside gene matches: 2. Germline V lookup: CDR1 SGHNT, CDR2 YYREEE (reference sequence). The CDR3 coding sequence is TGTGCCAGCAGCCGGGGACAGCAAGAGACCCAGTACTTC. It encodes CASSRGQQETQYF.

The chain joins TRBV6-5 to TRBJ2-7; 10 nucleotides agree with TRBD2. Germline lookup yields CDR1 MNHEY and CDR2 SVGAGI. With V trimmed by 10 bases and J by 1 base, 4 bases remained unmatched. CDR3 length: 13 amino acids. The DNA of the CDR3 is TGTGCCACCTCACTAGCGGGGTCCTACGAGCAGTACTTC. Translating it yields CATSLAGSYEQYF.

The chain is built from TRBV11-2 and TRBJ2-3; tentatively, D is TRBD2 (6 bases). Looked up from germline, CDR1 is SGHAT and CDR2 is FQNNGV. CDR3 length: 15 amino acids. The ends were cut back, 5 bases at V and 0 bases at J, with 12 bases in the middle. The CDR3 sequence is CASSVSGLSTDTQYF. CDR3 nucleotide sequence: TGTGCCAGCAGCGTTTCGGGACTCAGCACAGATACGCAGTATTTT.

This chain uses TRBV6-5 with TRBJ1-2; D is uncertain. V was shortened by 9 bases and J by 0 bases, with 11 bases between the two germline ends. The CDR3 length is 13 residues. Germline CDR1 MNHEY, CDR2 SVGAGI. The CDR3 DNA reads as TGTGCCAGTATGAGTGGAGCTAACTATGGCTACACCTTC. The encoded protein is CASMSGANYGYTF.

The table lists this clone with a count of one. The chain uses TRBV20-1 and TRBJ2-1; the D gene is possibly TRBD2 (5 bases). Trimming stripped 3 bases from V and 6 bases from J, with 18 bases between. CDR3 size: 15 residues. Germline CDR1 and CDR2: DFQATT and SNEGSKA (reference sequence). The CDR3 bases are TGCAGTGCTAGTAGTAATTTCCGGGGAAGCAATGAGCAGTTCTTC. Protein sequence: CSASSNFRGSNEQFF.

This chain joins TRBV6-5 and TRBJ1-4; 9 bases fit TRBD1. Germline-derived CDR1 and CDR2 are MNHEY and SVGAGI. This CDR3 comprises 15 residues. The V segment lost 5 bases and the J segment 4 bases; nucleotides outside the gene matches: 5. This chain's CDR3 is CASSPGTGHNEKLFF. DNA for the CDR3: TGTGCCAGCAGTCCCGGGACAGGGCATAATGAAAAACTGTTTTTT.

V usage is TRBV19 and J usage is TRBJ2-3; the match to TRBD1 covers 8 bases. V lost 7 bases to trimming and J lost 3 bases; unmatched junction nucleotides: 6. CDR1 is LNHDA, CDR2 SQIVND, per germline (reference sequence). This CDR3 comprises 14 residues. In nucleotides, the CDR3 is TGTGCCAGTACCTCAGGGGGCAGGACAGATACGCAGTATTTT. It codes for CASTSGGRTDTQYF.

DNA of the CDR3: TGTGCCTGGAGAGCCGGGACACCTGGCTACACCTTC. It is translated as CAWRAGTPGYTF. V is TRBV30 and J is TRBJ1-2; TRBD1 might be the D (6 bases). The CDR3 runs 12 residues. Germline V CDR1 and CDR2: GTSNPN, SVGIG (reference sequence). Trimming took off 3 bases at V and 7 bases at J, with 12 bases between the two ends. Drawing the rest from reference TRBV30 and TRBJ1-2, the complete variable domain is SQTIHQWPATLVQPVGSPLSLECTVEGTSNPNLYWYRQAAGRGLQLLFYSVGIGQISSEVPQNLSASRPQDRQFILSSKKLLLSDSGFYLCAWRAGTPGYTFGSGTRLTVV.

A single count supports this clone. CDR3 region: CASSSRGYIGELFF. CDR3 coding DNA: TGTGCCAGTAGTTCAAGGGGGTATATCGGGGAGCTGTTTTTT. The genes are TRBV19 and TRBJ2-2, with a weak D call TRBD1 (6 bases). The germline V gene has CDR1 LNHDA and CDR2 SQIVND (reference sequence). The CDR3 consists of 14 residues. Deletions cut 5 bases from V and 7 bases from J, with 14 bases between.

The J gene is TRBJ2-6, the V gene TRBV4-1; no reliable D call. Germline CDR1 MGHRA, CDR2 YSYEKL. V was cut by 4 bases and J by 1 base, with 11 bases left in between. This CDR3 contains 16 residues. CDR3 sequence (DNA): TGCGCCAGCAGCCGAACGTCGCGGTCTGGGGCCAACGTCCTGACTTTC. Residues: CASSRTSRSGANVLTF.

Concerning this clone itself: This specimen includes other DNA sequences encoding the same CDR3. The V call is TRBV7-2, the J call TRBJ2-3; 12 bases are shared with TRBD2. The CDR3 consists of 16 residues. The ends lost 5 bases at V and 2 bases at J; junction bases unmatched: 5. The germline gives CDR1 SGHTA, CDR2 FQGNSA. The CDR3 here is CASSPRTSGTTDTQYF. The CDR3 DNA follows: TGTGCCAGCAGCCCGCGGACTAGCGGGACCACAGATACGCAGTATTTT.

V and J are TRBV19 and TRBJ2-5, with D unresolved. Germline CDR1 LNHDA, CDR2 SQIVND (reference sequence). The ends were cut back, 4 bases at V and 5 bases at J, with 20 bases in the middle. The CDR3 consists of 16 residues. CDR3 sequence reads: CASSTPGQPAGETQYF. CDR3 nucleotides: TGTGCCAGTAGTACACCGGGTCAACCCGCTGGCGAGACCCAGTACTTC.

This clone appeared a single time. The sample has other DNA sequences that encode this CDR3 too. The chain carries TRBV5-1 and TRBJ2-5, with 11 bases matching TRBD2. Germline values: CDR1 SGHRS, CDR2 YFSETQ. The J segment lost 1 base and the V segment lost 4 bases, leaving 3 bases of the junction unmatched. The CDR3 has 15 residues. CDR3 sequence (DNA): TGCGCCAGCAGCCCCGGGACTAGCGGCCAAGAGACCCAGTACTTC. Translated, it gives CASSPGTSGQETQYF.

The rearrangement joins TRBV7-9 to TRBJ1-2; D unclear. Trimming cost V 3 bases and J 6 bases, with 11 bases left between them. CDR3 length: 13 residues. The germline V gene encodes CDR1 SEHNR and CDR2 FQNEAQ (reference sequence). CDR3 nucleotide sequence: TGTGCCAGCAGCTTGGCGCCTCGGGATGGCTACACCTTC. Protein sequence: CASSLAPRDGYTF.